The 11 T cell receptor beta chains reported below all come from one sample, sequenced in a study of T-cell memory formation after mild COVID-19. One entry per CDR3 protein, called by TCRdb with MiXCR from the 5' RACE reads. The table has 350,000 to 450,000 distinct CDR3 sequences, roughly 20% seen once; the top ten hold 7.5% to 10%. Sequenced input: PBMCs or a T cell subset sorted from them (not recorded which). These receptors came from an adult woman who had mild COVID-19 (a few samples of this study predate the infection). Cell type and time point are not known.

This clonotype was recorded many times. The rearrangement links TRBV12-3 or TRBV12-4 to TRBJ2-1; D remains ambiguous. V lost 6 bases and J 0 bases, leaving 3 bases between the germline ends. The CDR3 consists of 12 residues. The CDR3 DNA reads as TGTGCCAGCAGGGTCTCCTACAATGAGCAGTTCTTC. The encoded protein is CASRVSYNEQFF.

There are a few counts of this clonotype. The rearrangement joins TRBV5-5 to TRBJ1-1; D is uncertain. V was shortened by 4 bases and J by 1 base, with 17 bases between the two germline ends. Germline lookup yields CDR1 SGHKS and CDR2 YYEKEE (reference sequence). The length of the CDR3 is 16 residues. The CDR3 DNA reads as TGTGCCAGCAGCCCATGGGTCTTCAGACCGAACACTGAAGCTTTCTTT. Protein: CASSPWVFRPNTEAFF.

The table lists this clonotype with many counts. The chain combines TRBV14 with TRBJ2-4, with D perhaps matching TRBD1 (6 bases). CDR3 size: 16 residues. The V and J ends lost 4 bases and 0 bases respectively, with 13 bases between them. Germline CDR1 reads SGHDN; CDR2 reads FVKESK. CDR3 sequence reads: CASSPTTGRAKNIQYF. Written as DNA, the CDR3 is TGTGCCAGCAGCCCTACTACAGGGAGAGCCAAAAACATTCAGTACTTC. The full variable domain, in which reference TRBV14 and TRBJ2-4 provide the parts outside the CDR3, is EAGVTQFPSHSVIEKGQTVTLRCDPISGHDNLYWYRRVMGKEIKFLLHFVKESKQDESGMPNNRFLAERTGGTYSTLKVQPAELEDSGVYFCASSPTTGRAKNIQYFGAGTRLSVL.

This chain links TRBV3-1 with TRBJ2-7; 10 bases line up with TRBD2. V dropped 4 bases and J dropped 6; count of bases not matched to a gene: 24. Germline CDR1 reads LGHDT; CDR2 reads YNNKEL (reference sequence). CDR3 length: 20 residues. The CDR3 region is CASSRLLPSSGSFESGEQYF. The DNA of the CDR3 is TGTGCCAGCAGCCGACTACTTCCCTCTAGCGGGAGTTTCGAATCGGGCGAGCAGTACTTC.

The V and J genes are TRBV6-5 and TRBJ1-1; D remains ambiguous. The CDR3 runs 17 residues. Per the germline V gene, CDR1 is MNHEY and CDR2 is SVGAGI. Trimming left V 1 base short and J 1 base short, with 16 bases between. This chain's CDR3 is CASSYWLGQPENTEAFF. The CDR3 DNA reads TGTGCCAGCAGTTACTGGCTAGGGCAGCCTGAGAACACTGAAGCTTTCTTT.

There are a few counts of this clonotype. J is TRBJ2-1 and V is TRBV7-3, with unresolved D. Between the trimmed V and J ends, which lost 5 bases and 8 bases, there was a span of 19 bases. The germline gives CDR1 SGHTA, CDR2 FQGTGA. This CDR3 spans 15 amino acids. The CDR3 bases are TGTGCCAGCAGCGACCGGGCCCACCTAACGGATGAGCAGTTCTTC. Translated: CASSDRAHLTDEQFF.

The CDR3 region is CSARVGLVDEQFF. Here the CDR3 DNA reads TGCAGTGCTAGGGTCGGGCTAGTGGATGAGCAGTTCTTC. The chain is built from TRBV20-1 and TRBJ2-1; D unresolved. The V end lost 3 bases, the J end lost 8 bases, and 14 bases lay between the germline ends. The CDR3 is 13 residues long. The germline V gene has CDR1 DFQATT and CDR2 SNEGSKA (reference sequence).

The chain recombines TRBV28 with TRBJ1-2; 8 nucleotides align to TRBD1. The CDR3 has 14 residues. With 7 bases clipped from V and 8 bases from J, the junction kept 12 bases outside the gene matches. Germline CDR1 MDHEN, CDR2 SYDVKM. For the CDR3, the DNA is TGTGCCAGCAAAATAACTGGACAGGGAGGCGGCTACACCTTC. Translated: CASKITGQGGGYTF.

The genes are TRBV4-1 and TRBJ1-6; possibly TRBD1 for D (6 bases). CDR1 MGHRA and CDR2 YSYEKL come from the germline V gene. The length of the CDR3 is 15 residues. V was shortened by 0 bases and J by 8 bases, with 11 bases between the two germline ends. This chain's CDR3 is CASSQDGQSDSPLHF. CDR3 in DNA: TGCGCCAGCAGCCAAGATGGACAGTCGGATTCACCCCTCCACTTT.

V usage is TRBV7-2 and J usage is TRBJ2-5; 8 bases match TRBD2. V dropped 0 bases and J dropped 5; count of bases not matched to a gene: 8. Germline assignment: CDR1 SGHTA and CDR2 FQGNSA. This CDR3 has 16 amino acids. The CDR3 nucleotides are TGTGCCAGCAGCTTAGCGACTATAGCGGGGTGGGAGACCCAGTACTTC. It is translated as CASSLATIAGWETQYF.

In nucleotides, the CDR3 is TGCAGTGCTAGGGACCCGGACAGCTCGCGGTGGGGCTACACCTTC. It encodes CSARDPDSSRWGYTF. The chain couples TRBV20-1 to TRBJ1-2; D might be TRBD1 (6 bases). Per the germline V gene, CDR1 is DFQATT and CDR2 is SNEGSKA (reference sequence). The CDR3 is 15 amino acids. With 3 bases removed from V and 8 bases from J, the gap between germline ends came to 22 bases.